The table lists the clone carrying this T cell receptor beta chain with a count of one. This sample is drawn from a study of blood T cell repertoires in COVID-19. Trimming removed 1 base at V and 6 bases at J, with 10 bases between. There are 14 residues in the CDR3. Germline V gene data show CDR1 as SGHRS and CDR2 as YFSETQ. The table came from immunoSEQ multiplex PCR; TCRdb's copy has only in-frame clones and leaves some out. The top ten hold roughly 5% of the sample, which has approximately 240,000 clones, more than 80% seen once. The sequencing input was peripheral blood. The chain combines TRBV5-1 with TRBJ2-2, with a possible D match to TRBD1 (6 bases). The clonotype comes from a human donor in a cohort sampled during active COVID-19. The DNA of the CDR3 is TGCGCCAGCAGCTTGACACAGGGCGCCGGGGAGCTGTTTTTT. It codes for CASSLTQGAGELFF.